This T cell receptor (beta chain) was observed in a study of T cell responses to AZD1222 COVID-19 vaccine. In the study overall: Researchers grouped second doses given at about 4 or about 12 weeks into one pool. Overall study findings and caveats: No day 14 peak samples; only post-peak repertoires were characterized. Baseline antibody screening turned up just six seropositive AZD1222 recipients.

Using immunoSEQ multiplex PCR, the repertoire was profiled, and TCRdb retains in-frame clones only, with some absent. The top ten hold around 3% of the sample, which has some 89,000 clones, more than 75% seen once. This clone came up once. What it binds is unknown. With 7 bases clipped from V and 7 bases from J, the junction kept 7 bases outside the gene matches. The CDR3 totals 13 residues. CDR1 is SEHNR, CDR2 FQNEAQ, per germline (reference sequence). The sequencing here drew on peripheral blood, taken on day 0 of AZD1222 vaccination. The sequence was collected from an adult in good health. The gene calls are TRBV7-9 and TRBJ1-2; 9 bases line up with TRBD1. CDR3 nucleotide sequence: TGTGCCAGCACCCAAGGACAGGGGTTTGGCTACACCTTC. This translates into CASTQGQGFGYTF. The full variable domain, in which reference TRBV7-9 and TRBJ1-2 provide the parts outside the CDR3, is DTGVSQNPRHKITKRGQNVTFRCDPISEHNRLYWYRQTLGQGPEFLTYFQNEAQLEKSRLLSDRFSAERPKGSFSTLEIQRTEQGDSAMYLCASTQGQGFGYTFGSGTRLTVV.